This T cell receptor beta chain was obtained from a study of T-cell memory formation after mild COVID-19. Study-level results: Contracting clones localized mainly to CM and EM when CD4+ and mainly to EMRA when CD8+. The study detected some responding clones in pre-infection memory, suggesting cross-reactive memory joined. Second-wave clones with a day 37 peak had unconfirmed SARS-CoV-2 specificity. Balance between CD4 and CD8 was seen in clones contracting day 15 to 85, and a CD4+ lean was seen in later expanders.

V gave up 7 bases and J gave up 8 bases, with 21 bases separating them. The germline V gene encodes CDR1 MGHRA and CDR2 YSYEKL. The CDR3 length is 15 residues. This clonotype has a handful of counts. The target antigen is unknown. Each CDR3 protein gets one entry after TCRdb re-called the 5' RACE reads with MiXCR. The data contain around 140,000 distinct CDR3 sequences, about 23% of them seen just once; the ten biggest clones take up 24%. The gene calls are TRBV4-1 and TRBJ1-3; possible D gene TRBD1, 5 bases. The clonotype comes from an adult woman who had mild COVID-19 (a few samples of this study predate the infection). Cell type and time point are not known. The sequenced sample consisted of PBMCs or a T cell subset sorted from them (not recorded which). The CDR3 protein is CASTPLPGTRYTIYF. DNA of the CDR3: TGCGCCAGCACCCCGTTACCGGGGACCCGGTACACCATATATTTT.